This entry is about one T cell receptor beta chain. Sequencing of TCR beta was undertaken in CD8+ and CD4+ T cells derived from blood. The multiple sclerosis controls comprised treatment-naive patients whose relapsing-remitting disease was stable or active. The data belong to a study of CD8 T cells in Susac syndrome. RNA was extracted with the RNeasy kit, and a quantity of about 0.45 to 1 ug was reverse transcribed using random hexamers. Across 54 Vbeta and 13 Jbeta, TCR beta CDR3 was amplified with immunoSEQ multiplex PCR. TCRdb ran MiXCR on the immunoSEQ multiplex PCR reads and lists one entry per CDR3 protein. This sample has 250,000 to 300,000 distinct CDR3 sequences; roughly 85% occur once, and the top ten carry around 0.12%. The V gene lost 5 bases and the J gene lost 6 bases, with 11 bases spanning the gap. Germline V gene sequence: CDR1 SEHNR, CDR2 FQNEAQ (reference sequence). This CDR3 contains 12 residues.

Sequenced sample: CD8+ T cells from PBMCs. This receptor was obtained from a human donor with multiple sclerosis. The chain links TRBV7-9 to TRBJ2-7; perhaps TRBD2 as D (5 bases). Here the CDR3 DNA reads TGTGCCAGCAGCCCGGGGATCGCCGAGCAGTACTTC. This codes for CASSPGIAEQYF.